The 32 T cell receptor beta chains reported below all come from one sample, sequenced in a study of blood T cell repertoires in COVID-19. TCRdb's copy holds only in-frame clones and misses some; the assay was immunoSEQ multiplex PCR. The table includes around 110,000 clones, almost 85% detected once. Sequencing was carried out using peripheral blood. These receptors came from a human donor in a cohort sampled during active COVID-19.

The gene calls are TRBV4-1 and TRBJ1-1, with 8 bases aligning to TRBD1. V trimming: 2 bases; J trimming: 6 bases; junction bases outside the gene matches: 11. Germline values: CDR1 MGHRA, CDR2 YSYEKL. The CDR3 is made up of 16 amino acids. CDR3 residues: CASSQIDRGLGSEAFF. The CDR3 nucleotides read TGCGCCAGCAGCCAAATAGACAGGGGATTGGGTTCTGAAGCTTTCTTT.

This clone was picked up one time. The chain links TRBV7-8 to TRBJ2-5; 14 bases align to TRBD2. The germline CDR1 and CDR2 sequences are SGHVS and FQNEAQ. The J segment lost 6 bases and the V segment lost 3 bases, leaving 15 bases of the junction unmatched. The CDR3 runs 19 residues. The CDR3 DNA reads as TGTGCCAGCAGCTTCGTGCTGGCCGCCGGGACTAGCGGGAGAAAGACCCAGTACTTC. Protein: CASSFVLAAGTSGRKTQYF.

The chain has TRBV28 and TRBJ2-4; maybe TRBD1 (6 bases). V lost 6 bases, J lost 0 bases, and 21 bases lay in between. Germline assignment: CDR1 MDHEN and CDR2 SYDVKM. The CDR3 has 18 amino acids. The CDR3 region has the DNA TGTGCCAGCAGATCCCCCCCGCTGGACAGCTTAGCCAAAAACATTCAGTACTTC. Encoded protein: CASRSPPLDSLAKNIQYF.

The rearrangement uses TRBV7-2 and TRBJ2-2; no clear D. V was shortened by 2 bases and J by 2 bases, with 3 bases between the two germline ends. CDR1 and CDR2 (germline): SGHTA, FQGNSA. CDR3 size: 13 residues. CDR3 region: CASSLSNTGELFF. Here the CDR3 DNA reads TGTGCCAGCAGCTTATCTAACACCGGGGAGCTGTTTTTT.

The chain uses TRBV5-1 and TRBJ1-5; 7 positions match TRBD1. Germline V gene sequence: CDR1 SGHRS, CDR2 YFSETQ. V was clipped by 5 bases and J by 2 bases; unmatched bases: 4. The CDR3 has 14 amino acids. The CDR3 loop is CASRQGPGNQPQHF. As DNA, the CDR3 is TGCGCCAGCAGACAGGGGCCCGGCAATCAGCCCCAGCATTTT. Looking up the rest from reference TRBV5-1 and TRBJ1-5 gives the full variable domain: KAGVTQTPRYLIKTRGQQVTLSCSPISGHRSVSWYQQTPGQGLQFLFEYFSETQRNKGNFPGRFSGRQFSNSRSEMNVSTLELGDSALYLCASRQGPGNQPQHFGDGTRLSIL.

The V call is TRBV19, the J call TRBJ1-1; a weak D match, TRBD1 (5 bases). Between the trimmed V and J ends, which lost 1 base and 1 base, there was a span of 16 bases. CDR1 is LNHDA, CDR2 SQIVND, per germline (reference sequence). This CDR3 region has 17 residues. This CDR3 is CASSIGSTAGWNTEAFF. The CDR3 nucleotides are TGTGCCAGTAGTATAGGTAGTACGGCAGGGTGGAACACTGAAGCTTTCTTT.

The genes are TRBV2 and TRBJ1-3, with D hard to call. Deletions cut 8 bases from V and 4 bases from J, with 9 bases between. Germline-derived CDR1 and CDR2 are SNHLY and FYNNEI. The CDR3 covers 12 residues. The CDR3 bases are TGTGCCAGCGGCCGGGGAGGAAACACCATATATTTT. Protein: CASGRGGNTIYF.

The chain carries TRBV5-1 and TRBJ2-5; D may be TRBD2 (5 bases). The germline gives CDR1 SGHRS, CDR2 YFSETQ. The CDR3 runs 13 residues. V was shortened by 0 bases and J by 4 bases, with 7 bases between the two germline ends. The CDR3, as DNA: TGCGCCAGCAGCTTGGGGACTCCAGAGACCCAGTACTTC. As protein: CASSLGTPETQYF.

CDR3 sequence reads: CASSFDGVVDNSPLHF. Here the CDR3 DNA reads TGCGCCAGCAGCTTCGACGGGGTGGTGGATAATTCACCCCTCCACTTT. This chain uses TRBV4-3 with TRBJ1-6; D is undetermined. The CDR3 is 16 amino acids. CDR1 and CDR2 (germline): LGHNA, YSLEER. V was shortened by 5 bases and J by 5 bases, with 16 bases between the two germline ends.

This chain connects TRBV18 to TRBJ2-5, with D possibly being TRBD2 (6 bases). The ends were cut back, 3 bases at V and 0 bases at J, with 11 bases in the middle. Looked up from germline, CDR1 is KGHSH and CDR2 is LQKENI. CDR3 length equals 15 residues. The CDR3 sequence: CASSPPGEYQETQYF. CDR3 nucleotides: TGTGCCAGCTCACCCCCGGGAGAGTACCAAGAGACCCAGTACTTC. The entire variable domain, with the rest obtained from reference TRBV18 and TRBJ2-5, is as follows: NAGVMQNPRHLVRRRGQEARLRCSPMKGHSHVYWYRQLPEEGLKFMVYLQKENIIDESGMPKERFSAEFPKEGPSILRIQQVVRGDSAAYFCASSPPGEYQETQYFGPGTRLLVL.

The chain is built from TRBV29-1 and TRBJ1-1; no firm D call. V was shortened by 3 bases and J by 8 bases, with 13 bases between the two germline ends. Germline-derived CDR1 and CDR2 are SQVTM and ANQGSEA. This CDR3 has 12 residues. CDR3 loop: CSVDSGIIEAFF. DNA of the CDR3: TGCAGCGTTGATTCCGGGATAATAGAAGCTTTCTTT.

The gene calls are TRBV20-1 and TRBJ2-1; D remains unclear. CDR1 and CDR2 (germline): DFQATT, SNEGSKA (reference sequence). The CDR3 runs to 11 residues. Trimming left V 2 bases short and J 12 bases short, with 11 bases between. CDR3 sequence (DNA): TGCAGTGCTAGATTGCAGGCCAGGCAGTTCTTC. This encodes CSARLQARQFF.

This sequence joins TRBV5-1 and TRBJ2-2; perhaps TRBD1 as D (5 bases). The V end was cut by 1 base, the J end by 1 base, with 8 bases between. The CDR3 contains 15 residues. CDR1 SGHRS and CDR2 YFSETQ come from the germline V gene. The CDR3 DNA is TGCGCCAGCAGCTTGTCAGGGAAGAACACCGGGGAGCTGTTTTTT. Its translation is CASSLSGKNTGELFF.

This rearrangement joins TRBV13 to TRBJ2-1; maybe TRBD2 (7 bases). Per the germline V gene, CDR1 is PRHDT and CDR2 is FYEKMQ (reference sequence). V was trimmed by 5 bases and J by 3 bases, leaving 14 bases between them. This CDR3 spans 15 amino acids. The CDR3 region is CASSRGGAYYNEQFF. Written as DNA, the CDR3 is TGTGCCAGCAGCCGAGGGGGGGCTTACTACAATGAGCAGTTCTTC.

The chain joins TRBV24-1 to TRBJ2-2; TRBD2 matches 7 bases. CDR1 and CDR2 (germline): KGHDR, SFDVKD. V lost 5 bases to trimming and J lost 6 bases; unmatched junction nucleotides: 8. This CDR3 is built from 15 residues. The CDR3 nucleotides read TGTGCCACCAGTGGGGCGGGAGTTAGTCCCGGGGAGCTGTTTTTT. Translating gives CATSGAGVSPGELFF.

The V call is TRBV13, the J call TRBJ2-7, with TRBD1 matching over 9 bases. This CDR3 has 16 amino acids. J gave up 7 bases and V 5 bases, and 15 bases lay outside the gene matches. Germline CDR1 and CDR2: PRHDT and FYEKMQ (reference sequence). This chain's CDR3 is CASSLRTGGLTREQYF. The DNA of the CDR3 is TGTGCCAGCAGCCTTAGAACAGGGGGCCTCACCCGGGAGCAGTACTTC. Drawing the rest from reference TRBV13 and TRBJ2-7, the complete variable domain is AAGVIQSPRHLIKEKRETATLKCYPIPRHDTVYWYQQGPGQDPQFLISFYEKMQSDKGSIPDRFSAQQFSDYHSELNMSSLELGDSALYFCASSLRTGGLTREQYFGPGTRLTVT.

The CDR3 DNA is TGTGCCAGCAGCGCGAAGGGAAGCGGGGGGAAGCTTTACAATGAGCAGTTCTTC. It yields the protein CASSAKGSGGKLYNEQFF. The V gene is TRBV9, the J gene TRBJ2-1, with TRBD2 identical over 9 bases. V gave up 3 bases and J gave up 4 bases; unmatched junction bases: 14. There are 18 residues in the CDR3. Germline V gene lookup returns CDR1 SGDLS and CDR2 YYNGEE.

This chain joins TRBV12-3 or TRBV12-4 and TRBJ2-5, with D unclear. This CDR3 spans 12 amino acids. V was cut by 5 bases and J by 5 bases, with 9 bases left in between. CDR3 DNA: TGTGCCAGCAGTCCTCTCGGGGAGACCCAGTACTTC. Protein: CASSPLGETQYF.

This clone was recorded only once. The chain couples TRBV7-2 to TRBJ2-7; D is unresolved. The CDR3 sequence is 13 residues long. The germline V gene encodes CDR1 SGHTA and CDR2 FQGNSA. V lost 0 bases and J 3 bases, leaving 6 bases between the germline ends. Here the CDR3 DNA reads TGTGCCAGCAGCTTAGCCAGATTCTACGAGCAGTACGTC. Amino acids: CASSLARFYEQYV.

This clone appeared a few times. The J gene is TRBJ2-7, the V gene TRBV28; D is perhaps TRBD1 (6 bases). This CDR3 is 13 amino acids long. Looked up from germline, CDR1 is MDHEN and CDR2 is SYDVKM. Trimming took 6 bases from V and 4 from J, leaving 13 bases between them. The CDR3 nucleotides read TGTGCCAGCAGCTTGGACAGTCCGTACGAGCAGTACTTC. This gives the protein CASSLDSPYEQYF.

V usage is TRBV7-2 and J usage is TRBJ2-2; weak D call: TRBD1 (7 bases). The germline V and J ends were trimmed by 6 bases and 4 bases, with 12 bases remaining between them. The V gene's germline CDR1 is SGHTA and CDR2 FQGNSA. This CDR3 comprises 14 residues. In DNA, the CDR3 is TGTGCCAGCAGTCCCCAGGGGGGCACCGGGGAGCTGTTTTTT. This codes for CASSPQGGTGELFF.

The chain joins TRBV25-1 to TRBJ1-1; D perhaps matches TRBD1 (6 bases). Germline V gives CDR1 MGHDK, CDR2 SYGVNS. The length of the CDR3 is 15 residues. The V end was cut by 6 bases, the J end by 0 bases, with 14 bases between. CDR3 residues: CASRGLGALNTEAFF. The CDR3 nucleotides are TGTGCCAGCAGGGGGCTGGGGGCTCTGAACACTGAAGCTTTCTTT. Full variable domain (remainder filled in from reference TRBV25-1 and TRBJ1-1): EADIYQTPRYLVIGTGKKITLECSQTMGHDKMYWYQQDPGMELHLIHYSYGVNSTEKGDLSSESTVSRIRTEHFPLTLESARPSHTSQYLCASRGLGALNTEAFFGQGTRLTVV.

This chain connects TRBV7-2 to TRBJ2-1; TRBD1 is a possible D gene (6 bases). CDR1 is SGHTA, CDR2 FQGNSA, per germline. The V and J ends lost 4 bases and 6 bases respectively, with 28 bases between them. The CDR3 spans 19 residues. CDR3 nucleotides: TGTGCCAGCAGCTACCCCACAGACAGGTCCTCTTCTTGGAGCAATGAGCAGTTCTTC. Protein sequence: CASSYPTDRSSSWSNEQFF.

This chain links TRBV5-1 with TRBJ2-1; 10 nucleotides line up with TRBD2. The germline V gene encodes CDR1 SGHRS and CDR2 YFSETQ. V shed 4 bases and J 0 bases; nucleotides not matched to a gene: 10. The CDR3 is 18 residues long. The CDR3 DNA follows: TGCGCCAGCAGCGGAGGACTAGCGGCGCCTAGCTCCTACAATGAGCAGTTCTTC. Translated: CASSGGLAAPSSYNEQFF.

The chain combines TRBV7-2 with TRBJ2-2; TRBD2 matches at 8 bases. This CDR3 spans 15 amino acids. The junction had 1 base not matched to a gene; V was cut back by 4 bases and J by 0 bases. The V gene's germline CDR1 is SGHTA and CDR2 FQGNSA. CDR3 in DNA: TGTGCCAGCAGCTATAGCGGGGCGAACACCGGGGAGCTGTTTTTT. It encodes CASSYSGANTGELFF. The whole variable domain, remainder taken from reference TRBV7-2 and TRBJ2-2, is GAGVSQSPSNKVTEKGKDVELRCDPISGHTALYWYRQSLGQGLEFLIYFQGNSAPDKSGLPSDRFSAERTGGSVSTLTIQRTQQEDSAVYLCASSYSGANTGELFFGEGSRLTVL.

V gene TRBV28 combines with J gene TRBJ1-6; possible D gene TRBD1, 5 bases. Between the trimmed V and J ends, which lost 8 bases and 6 bases, there was a span of 14 bases. Germline values: CDR1 MDHEN, CDR2 SYDVKM. The CDR3 runs to 14 residues. CDR3 in amino acids: CASGRGGGNSPLHF. The CDR3, as DNA: TGTGCCAGCGGTAGAGGCGGGGGTAATTCACCCCTCCACTTT.

This sequence joins TRBV6-2 or TRBV6-3 and TRBJ2-3; D perhaps matches TRBD2 (6 bases). The length of the CDR3 is 16 residues. V lost 2 bases, J lost 8 bases, and 20 bases lay in between. The germline V gene encodes CDR1 MNHEY and CDR2 SVGEGT. DNA of the CDR3: TGTGCCAGCAGTTACACTAGCTCCAGATTCCCCGGTACGCAGTATTTT. Amino acid sequence: CASSYTSSRFPGTQYF.

The chain couples TRBV4-2 to TRBJ2-3, with 8 bases aligning to TRBD2. With 1 base clipped from V and 4 bases from J, the junction kept 7 bases outside the gene matches. CDR3 size: 16 residues. The germline V gene encodes CDR1 LGHNA and CDR2 YNFKEQ. The CDR3 DNA follows: TGTGCCAGCAGCCAAGTGGTGGGAGCGGGAGCAGATACGCAGTATTTT. The encoded protein is CASSQVVGAGADTQYF.

The chain has TRBV3-1 (or the pseudogene TRBV3-2) and TRBJ1-4, with TRBD1 matching over 7 bases. V gave up 1 base and J gave up 13 bases; unmatched junction bases: 12. Germline V CDR1 and CDR2: LGHDT, YNNKEL (reference sequence). This CDR3 is 15 amino acids long. DNA for the CDR3: TGTGCCAGCAGCCAAGGGAACAAGGGACAGACAGGACTGTTTTTT. It yields the protein CASSQGNKGQTGLFF.

This clone was detected only a few times. The chain employs TRBV6-5 and TRBJ1-4; 8 nucleotides agree with TRBD1. V lost 2 bases, J lost 5 bases, and 4 bases stayed unmatched. CDR1 is MNHEY, CDR2 SVGAGI, per germline. The CDR3 extends over 15 amino acids. The CDR3 here is CASSYGGQVNEKLFF. For the CDR3, the DNA is TGTGCCAGCAGTTACGGGGGACAGGTGAATGAAAAACTGTTTTTT.

V and J are TRBV9 and TRBJ2-3; D possibly corresponds to TRBD2 (6 bases). Per the germline V gene, CDR1 is SGDLS and CDR2 is YYNGEE. The CDR3 is 15 residues long. V dropped 5 bases and J dropped 2 bases, with 15 bases sitting between them. The CDR3: CASSYSGSNTDTQYF. DNA of the CDR3: TGTGCCAGCAGTTATAGCGGATCCAACACAGATACGCAGTATTTT.

This sequence joins TRBV9 and TRBJ2-7; tentative D call: TRBD2 (5 bases). Deletions cut 0 bases from V and 7 bases from J, with 11 bases between. The CDR3 is 13 amino acids. CDR1 SGDLS and CDR2 YYNGEE come from the germline V gene. The CDR3 nucleotides read TGTGCCAGCAGCGTAGTCCAACGGGGTGAGCAGTACTTC. Protein sequence: CASSVVQRGEQYF.